This T cell receptor beta chain was profiled in a study of vaccination and CD4 T cells after COVID-19. Overall study: The stimulus for the cells was overlapping spike peptides derived from SARS-CoV-2, HCoV-NL63, HCoV-OC43 and HCoV-229E.

This clonotype has more than one count but fewer than ten. The antigen remains undetermined. The Oncomine TCR Beta short-read assay generated sequence data from the DNA of cultured CD4+ T cells. Each CDR3 protein gets one entry after TCRdb re-called the PCR reads with MiXCR. The data hold 20,000 to 25,000 distinct CDR3 sequences, with 60% observed a single time. Germline V CDR1 and CDR2: MNHNS, SASEGT. The CDR3 has 13 amino acids. The V end was cut by 8 bases, the J end by 5 bases, with 15 bases between. The treatment: approximately 11-day PBMC culture with coronavirus spike peptide pools or control peptides (ViraFEST assay). T cells were expanded with peptide pools, and expanded clonotypes were identified by TCR sequencing. The cultures had half their medium swapped for fresh IL-2 medium on days 3 and 7.

The source was CD4+ T cells from blood, cultured in vitro, collected after SARS-CoV-2 vaccination. The TCR originated in a human donor who received a COVID-19 vaccine. V and J are TRBV6-1 and TRBJ2-5; D remains unclear. The CDR3 spells CASGRGRIETQYF. The CDR3 nucleotides are TGTGCCAGCGGACGAGGACGTATCGAGACCCAGTACTTC.